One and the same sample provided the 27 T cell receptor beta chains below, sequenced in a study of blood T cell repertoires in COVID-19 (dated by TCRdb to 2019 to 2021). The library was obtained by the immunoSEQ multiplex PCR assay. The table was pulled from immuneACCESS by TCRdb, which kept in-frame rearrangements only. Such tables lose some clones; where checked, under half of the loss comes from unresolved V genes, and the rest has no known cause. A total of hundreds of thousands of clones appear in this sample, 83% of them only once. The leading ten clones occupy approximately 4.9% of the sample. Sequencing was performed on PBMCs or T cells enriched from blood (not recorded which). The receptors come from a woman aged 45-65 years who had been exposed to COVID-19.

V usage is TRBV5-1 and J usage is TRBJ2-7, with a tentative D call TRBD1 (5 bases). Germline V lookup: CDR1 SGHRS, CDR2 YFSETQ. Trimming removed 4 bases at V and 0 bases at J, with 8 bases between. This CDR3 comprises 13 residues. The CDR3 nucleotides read TGCGCCAGCAGCGAACAGGTCTCCTACGAGCAGTACTTC. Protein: CASSEQVSYEQYF.

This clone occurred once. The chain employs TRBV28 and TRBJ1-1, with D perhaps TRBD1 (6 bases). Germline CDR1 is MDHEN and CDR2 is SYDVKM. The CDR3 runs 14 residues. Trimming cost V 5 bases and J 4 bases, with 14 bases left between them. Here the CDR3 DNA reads TGTGCCAGCAGTCCCGGGGGGCGGGTCACTGAAGCTTTCTTT. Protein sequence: CASSPGGRVTEAFF.

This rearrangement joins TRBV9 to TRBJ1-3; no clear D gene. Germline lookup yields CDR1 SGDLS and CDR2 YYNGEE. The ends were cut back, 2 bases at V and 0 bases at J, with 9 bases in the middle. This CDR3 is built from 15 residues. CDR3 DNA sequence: TGTGCCAGCAGCGTGGGCGGGAGCTCTGGAAACACCATATATTTT. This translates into CASSVGGSSGNTIYF.

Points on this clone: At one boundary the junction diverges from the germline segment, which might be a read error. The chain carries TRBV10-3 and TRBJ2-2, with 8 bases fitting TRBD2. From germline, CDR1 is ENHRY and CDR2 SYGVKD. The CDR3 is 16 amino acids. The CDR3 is CASSTSGGLNTGKLFF. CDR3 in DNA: TGTGCCTCATCGACCAGCGGGGGCCTGAACACCGGGAAGCTGTTTTTT.

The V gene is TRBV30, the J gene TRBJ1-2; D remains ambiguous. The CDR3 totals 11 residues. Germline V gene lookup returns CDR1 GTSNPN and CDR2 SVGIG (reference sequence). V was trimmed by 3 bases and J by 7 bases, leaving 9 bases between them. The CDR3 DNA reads TGTGCCTGGAGCGAAGTCGGTGGCTACACCTTC. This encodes CAWSEVGGYTF.

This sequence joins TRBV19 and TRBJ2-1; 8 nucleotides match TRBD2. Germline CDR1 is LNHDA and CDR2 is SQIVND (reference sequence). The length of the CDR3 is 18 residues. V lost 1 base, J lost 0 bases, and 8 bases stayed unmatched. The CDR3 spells CASSIGLAGRSSYNEQFF. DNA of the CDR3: TGTGCCAGTAGTATAGGGCTAGCGGGTAGGAGCTCCTACAATGAGCAGTTCTTC.

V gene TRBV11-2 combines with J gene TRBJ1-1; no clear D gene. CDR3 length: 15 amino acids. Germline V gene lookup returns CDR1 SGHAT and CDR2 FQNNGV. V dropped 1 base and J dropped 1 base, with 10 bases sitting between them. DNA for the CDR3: TGTGCCAGCAGCTTAGTAGGCGGGCGGAACACTGAAGCTTTCTTT. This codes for CASSLVGGRNTEAFF.

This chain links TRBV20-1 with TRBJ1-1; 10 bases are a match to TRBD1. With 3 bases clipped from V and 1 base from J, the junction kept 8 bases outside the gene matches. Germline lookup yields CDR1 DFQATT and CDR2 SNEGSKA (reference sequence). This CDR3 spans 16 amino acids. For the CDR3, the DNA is TGCAGTGCTAGTTCCGACAGGGGGCGCCGGAACACTGAAGCTTTCTTT. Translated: CSASSDRGRRNTEAFF.

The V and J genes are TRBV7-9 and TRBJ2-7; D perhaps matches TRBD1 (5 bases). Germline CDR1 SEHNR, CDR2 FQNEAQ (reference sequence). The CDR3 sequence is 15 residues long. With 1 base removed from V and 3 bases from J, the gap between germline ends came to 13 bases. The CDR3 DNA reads TGTGCCAGCAGCTTAGATGAGTCAGGGAACTACGAGCAGTACTTC. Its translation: CASSLDESGNYEQYF.

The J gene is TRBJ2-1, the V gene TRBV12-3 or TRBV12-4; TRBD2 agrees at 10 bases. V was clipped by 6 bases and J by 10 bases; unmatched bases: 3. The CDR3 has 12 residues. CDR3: CASSQLAGEQFF. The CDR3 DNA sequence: TGTGCCAGCAGCCAACTAGCGGGAGAGCAGTTCTTC.

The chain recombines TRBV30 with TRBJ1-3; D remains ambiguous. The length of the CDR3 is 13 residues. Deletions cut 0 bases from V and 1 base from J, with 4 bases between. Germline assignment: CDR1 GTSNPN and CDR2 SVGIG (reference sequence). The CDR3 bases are TGTGCCTGGAGTGTATCTTCTGGAAACACCATATATTTT. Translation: CAWSVSSGNTIYF.

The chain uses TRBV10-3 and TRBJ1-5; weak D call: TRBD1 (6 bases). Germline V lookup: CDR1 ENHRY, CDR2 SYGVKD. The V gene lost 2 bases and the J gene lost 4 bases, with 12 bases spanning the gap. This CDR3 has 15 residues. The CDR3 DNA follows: TGTGCCATCAGTGAGACGGACAGTCGGAATCAGCCCCAGCATTTT. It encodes CAISETDSRNQPQHF.

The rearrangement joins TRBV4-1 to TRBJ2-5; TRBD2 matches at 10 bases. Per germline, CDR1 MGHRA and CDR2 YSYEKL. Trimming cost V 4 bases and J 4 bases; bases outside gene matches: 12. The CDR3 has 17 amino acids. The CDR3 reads CASSRSGSGGATETQYF. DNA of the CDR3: TGCGCCAGCAGCCGTTCGGGGAGCGGGGGGGCAACAGAGACCCAGTACTTC.

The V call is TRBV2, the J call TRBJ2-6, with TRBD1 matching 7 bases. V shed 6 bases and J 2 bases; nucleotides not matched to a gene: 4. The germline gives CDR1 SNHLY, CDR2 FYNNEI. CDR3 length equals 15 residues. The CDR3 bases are TGTGCCAGCAGCTTGACAGGGACTGGGGCCAACGTCCTGACTTTC. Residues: CASSLTGTGANVLTF.

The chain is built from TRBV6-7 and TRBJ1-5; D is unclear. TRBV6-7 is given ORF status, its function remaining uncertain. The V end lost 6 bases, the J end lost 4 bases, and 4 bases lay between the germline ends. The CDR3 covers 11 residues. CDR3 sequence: CASSGNQPQHF. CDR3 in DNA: TGTGCCAGCAGCGGGAATCAGCCCCAGCATTTT.

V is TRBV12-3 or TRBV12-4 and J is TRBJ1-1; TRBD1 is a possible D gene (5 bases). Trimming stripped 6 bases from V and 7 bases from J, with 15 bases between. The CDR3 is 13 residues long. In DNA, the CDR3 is TGTGCCAGCAGCCCGGCAGGGTTCGGTGAAGCTTTCTTT. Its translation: CASSPAGFGEAFF.

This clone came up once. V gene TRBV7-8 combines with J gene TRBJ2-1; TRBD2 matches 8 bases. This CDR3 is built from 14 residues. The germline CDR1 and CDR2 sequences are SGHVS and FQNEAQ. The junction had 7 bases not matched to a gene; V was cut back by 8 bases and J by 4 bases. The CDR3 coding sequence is TGTGCCAGCTATGCAAGCGGGGGATACAATGAGCAGTTCTTC. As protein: CASYASGGYNEQFF.

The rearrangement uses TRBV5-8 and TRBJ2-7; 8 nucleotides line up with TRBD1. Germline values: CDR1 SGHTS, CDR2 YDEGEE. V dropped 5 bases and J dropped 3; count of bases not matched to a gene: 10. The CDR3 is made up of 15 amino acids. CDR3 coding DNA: TGTGCCAGCAGTCCCTCAGGGGGCTCCCTCTACGAGCAGTACTTC. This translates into CASSPSGGSLYEQYF.

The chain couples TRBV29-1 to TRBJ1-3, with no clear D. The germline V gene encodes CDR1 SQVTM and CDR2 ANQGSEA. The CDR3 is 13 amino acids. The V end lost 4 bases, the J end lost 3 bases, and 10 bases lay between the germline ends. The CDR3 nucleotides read TGCAGCGTTGGGTCGGAGTTTGGAAACACCATATATTTT. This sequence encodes CSVGSEFGNTIYF.

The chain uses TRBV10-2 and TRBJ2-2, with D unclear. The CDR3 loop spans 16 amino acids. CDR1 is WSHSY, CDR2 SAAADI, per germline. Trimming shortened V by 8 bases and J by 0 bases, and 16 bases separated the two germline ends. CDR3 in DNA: TGCGCCAGCTTGGTCTCTCGTCACTCGAACACCGGGGAGCTGTTTTTT. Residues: CASLVSRHSNTGELFF.

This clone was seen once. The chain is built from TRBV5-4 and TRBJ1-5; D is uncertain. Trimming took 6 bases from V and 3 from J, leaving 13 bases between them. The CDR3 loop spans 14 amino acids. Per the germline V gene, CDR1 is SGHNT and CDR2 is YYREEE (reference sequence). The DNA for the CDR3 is TGTGCCAGCACCGAAGACAAAAACAATCAGCCCCAGCATTTT. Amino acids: CASTEDKNNQPQHF. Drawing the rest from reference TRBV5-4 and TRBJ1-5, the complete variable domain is ETGVTQSPTHLIKTRGQQVTLRCSSQSGHNTVSWYQQALGQGPQFIFQYYREEENGRGNFPPRFSGLQFPNYSSELNVNALELDDSALYLCASTEDKNNQPQHFGDGTRLSIL.

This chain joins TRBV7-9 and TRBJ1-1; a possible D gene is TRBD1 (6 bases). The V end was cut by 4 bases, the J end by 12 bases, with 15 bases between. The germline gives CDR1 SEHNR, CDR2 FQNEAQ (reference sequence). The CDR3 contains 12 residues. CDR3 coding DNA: TGTGCCAGCAGCTCTAACGACAGGAGTCCTTTCTTT. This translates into CASSSNDRSPFF.

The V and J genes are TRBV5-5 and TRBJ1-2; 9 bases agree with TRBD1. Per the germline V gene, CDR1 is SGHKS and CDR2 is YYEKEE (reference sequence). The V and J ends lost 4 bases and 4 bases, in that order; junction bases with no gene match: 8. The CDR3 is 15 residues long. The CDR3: CASSETGGNLYGYTF. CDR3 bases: TGTGCCAGCAGCGAGACAGGGGGGAATCTCTATGGCTACACCTTC.

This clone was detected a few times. This CDR3 reads CASRIQLNTEAFF. CDR3 DNA: TGTGCCAGCAGGATACAGCTGAACACTGAAGCTTTCTTT. This rearrangement joins TRBV12-3 or TRBV12-4 to TRBJ1-1; D gene unclear. V dropped 6 bases and J dropped 0 bases, with 8 bases sitting between them. This CDR3 is built from 13 residues.

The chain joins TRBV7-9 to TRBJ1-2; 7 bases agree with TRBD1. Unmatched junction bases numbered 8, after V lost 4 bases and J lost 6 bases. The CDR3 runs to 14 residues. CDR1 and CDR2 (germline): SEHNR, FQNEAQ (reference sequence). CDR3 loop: CASSWGVTGNGYTF. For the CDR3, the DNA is TGTGCCAGCAGCTGGGGGGTGACAGGGAATGGCTACACCTTC.

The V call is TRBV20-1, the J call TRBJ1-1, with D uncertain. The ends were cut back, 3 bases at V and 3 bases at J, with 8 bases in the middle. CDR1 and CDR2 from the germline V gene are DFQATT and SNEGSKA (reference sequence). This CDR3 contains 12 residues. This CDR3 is CSASPVYTEAFF. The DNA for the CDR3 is TGCAGTGCTAGTCCAGTATACACTGAAGCTTTCTTT.

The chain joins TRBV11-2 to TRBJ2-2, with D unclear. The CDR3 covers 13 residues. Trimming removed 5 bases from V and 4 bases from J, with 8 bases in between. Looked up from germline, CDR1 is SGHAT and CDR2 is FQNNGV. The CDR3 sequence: CASSPQITGELFF. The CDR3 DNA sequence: TGTGCCAGCAGCCCACAAATCACCGGGGAGCTGTTTTTT.